What follows is one T cell receptor (beta chain) and its context. The source of the sample is a study of shared T cell receptors in the human thymus. The V and J ends lost 4 bases and 4 bases respectively, with 11 bases between them. This CDR3 is built from 12 residues. Germline loops: CDR1 SQVTM, CDR2 ANQGSEA. Data came from immunoSEQ multiplex PCR; TCRdb stores just in-frame clones and leaves some out. The sample lists 650,000 to 950,000 clones; approximately 85% were seen once. These sequences were also reported in another study, on human thymus T cells. Per that paper: The sample donors, healthy Finnish infants, were having corrective surgery for congenital heart defects. Corrective heart surgery yielded the resections from which the thymus tissue came. Both thymic and peripheral blood repertoires showed apparently biased V and J usage. Unrelated individuals had highly overlapping thymic repertoires, as reported in related research.

The V call is TRBV29-1, the J call TRBJ2-7; weak D call: TRBD1 (6 bases). Sample: thymocytes. The source of this sequence is a girl less than two years old with a congenital heart defect. The CDR3 sequence: CSVGTVGYEQYF. Here the CDR3 DNA reads TGCAGCGTTGGGACAGTCGGGTACGAGCAGTACTTC.